This T cell receptor (beta chain) came from a study of cytomegalovirus exposure and HLA in healthy donors. Overall study context: In terms of ancestry, the Caucasian-associated cluster contained 80% to 90% of the approximately 430 genotyped donors. Findings and limits, study-wide: Rare TCR sequences predominated, though certain public TCRs were found in many donors. The authors listed some 150 TCR beta chains as cytomegalovirus-associated.

Unrecorded immune exposures were likely, despite nominal health at sampling. Trimming cost V 5 bases and J 5 bases; bases outside gene matches: 12. CDR1 LNHDA and CDR2 SQIVND come from the germline V gene (reference sequence). The CDR3 totals 16 residues. This clone came up a few times. As yet, its antigen is unknown. The PCR ran on 60 Vbeta and 13 Jbeta primers. Profiled with immunoSEQ multiplex PCR; TCRdb holds only in-frame clones, not every one. The table lists some 180,000 clones, about 80% of them singletons, with approximately 1.5% in the top ten. This chain uses TRBV19 with TRBJ2-5, with TRBD1 matching 9 bases. The origin of this receptor is a man between 40 and 49 years old in good health and CMV-seronegative. The sequenced material came from PBMCs. CDR3 coding DNA: TGTGCCAGTAGTCCCCGGGGACAGGGAAAGGAGGAGACCCAGTACTTC. Translating it yields CASSPRGQGKEETQYF. The full variable domain, completed using reference TRBV19 and TRBJ2-5, is DGGITQSPKYLFRKEGQNVTLSCEQNLNHDAMYWYRQDPGQGLRLIYYSQIVNDFQKGDIAEGYSVSREKKESFPLTVTSAQKNPTAFYLCASSPRGQGKEETQYFGPGTRLLVL.